The 4 T cell receptor beta chains presented below share a single source sample, sequenced in a study of OX40 agonist ivuxolimab in advanced cancers. Profiled with immunoSEQ multiplex PCR; TCRdb holds only in-frame clones, not every one. This sample has roughly 110,000 clones, with 80% to 95% found just once. The starting material was CD4+ or CD8+ T cells sorted from blood, obtained in a trial of the OX40 agonist ivuxolimab. These receptors were obtained from an adult with an advanced solid tumor such as melanoma, head and neck, liver or kidney cancer.

The chain links TRBV13 to TRBJ2-5; unclear D gene. The ends were cut back, 3 bases at V and 0 bases at J, with 8 bases in the middle. The length of the CDR3 is 14 residues. CDR1 PRHDT and CDR2 FYEKMQ come from the germline V gene (reference sequence). In DNA, the CDR3 is TGTGCCAGCAGCTTTGGAACAGACCAAGAGACCCAGTACTTC. Translation gives CASSFGTDQETQYF.

V is TRBV18 and J is TRBJ2-3; perhaps D is TRBD1 or TRBD2 (5 bases each). The V end lost 8 bases, the J end lost 6 bases, and 18 bases lay between the germline ends. Germline CDR1 reads KGHSH; CDR2 reads LQKENI. The CDR3 length is 14 residues. The CDR3 sequence: CASAPGRTPDTQYF. CDR3 nucleotide sequence: TGTGCCAGCGCGCCGGGACGGACCCCCGATACGCAGTATTTT.

This clone is a singleton in its sample. CDR3 region: CASSLQGAGELFF. DNA for the CDR3: TGTGCCAGCAGCTTGCAGGGGGCCGGGGAGCTGTTTTTT. This chain links TRBV5-4 with TRBJ2-2; 7 positions agree with TRBD1. The germline V gene encodes CDR1 SGHNT and CDR2 YYREEE (reference sequence). Trimming at V came to 1 base and at J to 6 bases, leaving 0 bases not matched to a gene. The CDR3 runs 13 residues.

J is TRBJ2-3 and V is TRBV19, with D tentatively TRBD1 (6 bases). Trimming shortened V by 3 bases and J by 11 bases, and 12 bases separated the two germline ends. CDR3 length equals 12 residues. Germline CDR1 and CDR2: LNHDA and SQIVND (reference sequence). Written as DNA, the CDR3 is TGTGCCAGTAGTATTCTAGGGGGTGGGCAGTATTTT. It encodes CASSILGGGQYF. The full variable domain, with the rest looked up from reference TRBV19 and TRBJ2-3, is DGGITQSPKYLFRKEGQNVTLSCEQNLNHDAMYWYRQDPGQGLRLIYYSQIVNDFQKGDIAEGYSVSREKKESFPLTVTSAQKNPTAFYLCASSILGGGQYFGPGTRLTVL.